The clone carrying this TCR beta chain was detected only a few times. This sample is part of a study of blood T cells in healthy people across ages. Study in general: There was about one barcoded beta molecule captured by template switching per two T cells.

This CDR3 region has 14 residues. V was clipped by 3 bases and J by 3 bases; unmatched bases: 5. A second 7 to 11 cycle PCR used barcoded and J-beta primers. All cDNA molecules were each tagged by a template-switch adaptor with 12 random nucleotides. All samples yielded 2.5 million or more CDR3-containing paired-end reads. Each CDR3 protein gets one entry after TCRdb re-called the 5' RACE reads with MiXCR. The sample records fewer than 800,000 distinct CDR3 sequences, about a third being singletons. This clonotype was sampled from a woman at least 80 years old in good health. J is TRBJ2-7 and V is TRBV12-3 or TRBV12-4; 7 bases match TRBD1. Sequenced material: blood. The CDR3 DNA sequence: TGTGCCAGCAGTTTCCGGGACAGCGACTACGAGCAGTACTTC. It yields the protein CASSFRDSDYEQYF.